The sequence of this T cell receptor beta chain was determined in a study of T cells in Graves' hyperthyroidism and ophthalmopathy. Lactation, pregnancy, other autoimmune disease or uncontrolled infection excluded patients. This clonotype appeared many times. Amplification of TCR beta CDR3 regions was performed using RNA transcripts as template. First-round RT-PCR with HTBI primers amplified the TCR CDR3 region. TCRdb recomputed calls from the multiplex PCR reads with MiXCR, one row per CDR3 protein. The sample records about 570,000 distinct CDR3 sequences, under 60% being singletons. The sequence was collected from an adult woman with Graves' disease, either hyperthyroidism or ophthalmopathy (not recorded which). Sequencing input: peripheral blood or thyroid tissue (not recorded which).

The CDR3, as DNA: TGCGCCAGCAGCTCCGACAGGGCGCTGGATGGCTACACCTTC. Translating it yields CASSSDRALDGYTF. The genes are TRBV5-1 and TRBJ1-2; 7 bases match TRBD1. Germline V gene lookup returns CDR1 SGHRS and CDR2 YFSETQ. V dropped 3 bases and J dropped 6; count of bases not matched to a gene: 8. This CDR3 is 14 amino acids long. Full variable domain (remainder filled in from reference TRBV5-1 and TRBJ1-2): KAGVTQTPRYLIKTRGQQVTLSCSPISGHRSVSWYQQTPGQGLQFLFEYFSETQRNKGNFPGRFSGRQFSNSRSEMNVSTLELGDSALYLCASSSDRALDGYTFGSGTRLTVV.